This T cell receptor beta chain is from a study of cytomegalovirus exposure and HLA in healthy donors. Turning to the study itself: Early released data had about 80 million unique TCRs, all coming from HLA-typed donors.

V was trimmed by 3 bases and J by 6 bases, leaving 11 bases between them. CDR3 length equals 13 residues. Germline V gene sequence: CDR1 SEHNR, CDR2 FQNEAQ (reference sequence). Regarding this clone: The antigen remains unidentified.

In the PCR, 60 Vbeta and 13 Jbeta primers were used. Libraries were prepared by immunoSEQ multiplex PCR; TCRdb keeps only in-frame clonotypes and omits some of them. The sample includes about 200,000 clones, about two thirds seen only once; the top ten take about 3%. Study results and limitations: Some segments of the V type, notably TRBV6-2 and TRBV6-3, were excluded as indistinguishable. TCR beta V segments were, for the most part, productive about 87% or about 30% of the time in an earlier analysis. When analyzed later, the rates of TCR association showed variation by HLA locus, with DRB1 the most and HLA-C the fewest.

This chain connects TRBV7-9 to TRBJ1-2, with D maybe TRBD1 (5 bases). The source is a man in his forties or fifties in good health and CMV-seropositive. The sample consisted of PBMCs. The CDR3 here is CASSFPGNDGYTF. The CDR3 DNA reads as TGTGCCAGCAGCTTCCCAGGGAACGATGGCTACACCTTC. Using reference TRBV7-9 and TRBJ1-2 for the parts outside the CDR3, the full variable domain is DTGVSQNPRHKITKRGQNVTFRCDPISEHNRLYWYRQTLGQGPEFLTYFQNEAQLEKSRLLSDRFSAERPKGSFSTLEIQRTEQGDSAMYLCASSFPGNDGYTFGSGTRLTVV.